This T cell receptor (beta chain) was recovered during a study of cytomegalovirus exposure and HLA in healthy donors. For this clone: Antigen unknown.

It was with 60 Vbeta and 13 Jbeta primers that the PCR ran. Using immunoSEQ multiplex PCR, the repertoire was profiled, and TCRdb retains in-frame clones only, with some absent. Here the sample spans tens of thousands of clones, 6% to 9% being singletons. Study outcomes and limitations: In a later analysis, TCR association rates varied by HLA locus: DRB1 most, HLA-C fewest. Indistinguishability led to the exclusion of some V segments, TRBV6-2 and TRBV6-3 included.

V dropped 6 bases and J dropped 5; count of bases not matched to a gene: 7. Germline assignment: CDR1 SGHRS and CDR2 YFSETQ. The CDR3 loop spans 15 amino acids. This receptor was obtained from a man aged 45-60 years in good health and CMV-seronegative. The gene calls are TRBV5-1 and TRBJ2-3; 12 bases line up with TRBD2. The sample taken for sequencing was PBMCs. This CDR3 reads CASTPSGGAIDTQYF. The CDR3 DNA reads as TGCGCCAGCACTCCTAGCGGGGGGGCCATAGATACGCAGTATTTT.